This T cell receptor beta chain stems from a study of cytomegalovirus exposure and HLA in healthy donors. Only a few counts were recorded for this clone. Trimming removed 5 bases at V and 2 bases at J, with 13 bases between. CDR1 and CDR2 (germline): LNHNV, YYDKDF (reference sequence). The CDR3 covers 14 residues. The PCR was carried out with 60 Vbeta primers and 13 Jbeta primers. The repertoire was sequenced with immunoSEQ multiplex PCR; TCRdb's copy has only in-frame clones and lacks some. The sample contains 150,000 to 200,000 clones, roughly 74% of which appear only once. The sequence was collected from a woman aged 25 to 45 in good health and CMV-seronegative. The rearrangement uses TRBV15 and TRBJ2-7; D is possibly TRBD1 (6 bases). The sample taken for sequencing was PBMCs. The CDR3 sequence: CATSSSGQTYEQYF. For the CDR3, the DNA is TGTGCCACCAGCTCGTCCGGACAGACCTACGAGCAGTACTTC.